This T cell receptor (beta chain) is drawn from a study of blood T cell repertoires in COVID-19 (dated by TCRdb to the early 2020s). About the study as a whole: Samples covering the acute and convalescent phases of COVID-19 were provided by collaborators in the United States, Italy and Spain. A freely available public database, intended as a resource for researchers studying the immune response to SARS-CoV-2, is where the repertoires were released. The material from the prospective study consisted of cDNA or gDNA derived from T cells, B-cell-depleted T cells, or PBMCs. The samples were drawn from two sources: the first 160 participants of the ongoing ImmuneRACE study, and 1,000 to 1,500 subjects contributed by 6 global collaborators. HLA class I and class II types, where available, came from metadata supplied by the sample provider rather than from assay-based typing. The sample metadata nearly always contained a de-identified subject ID, COVID-19 status, age in years and sex. The dataset comprised deeply sampled blood TCRbeta repertoires from subjects exposed to, actively infected with, or recovered from COVID-19. Findings and caveats that apply to the study as a whole: How much clinical and demographic metadata was included differed by source and by participant, and the metadata was provided uncurated.

As encoded in the germline V gene, CDR1 is SGHAT while CDR2 is FQNNGV. The CDR3 holds 15 amino acids from the cysteine to the phenylalanine. Left in the record is the CDR3 DNA by itself, 45 bases read in frame from the first base. The trim is 8 bases for V and 2 bases for J, with a gap of 19 bases between the germline ends. The collaborating institutions used their own protocols to collect whole blood in K2EDTA tubes. Collaborator samples were shipped for TCRbeta analysis as frozen whole blood, isolated PBMCs, or DNA extracted from either sample type. TCRbeta CDR3 regions were amplified from genomic DNA using the immunoSEQ Assay, a bias-controlled multiplex PCR. On the study's bioinformatics: The number of nucleated cells in each sample was estimated from the amplification of reference gene primers within the assay. Sequence reads were collapsed and filtered to measure the absolute abundance of every unique TCRbeta CDR3 rearrangement. For each sample, productive Simpson clonality was calculated as the square root of Simpson's diversity index over productive rearrangements. In TCRdb, the immuneACCESS table is reduced to in-frame sequences with V and J assigned. These tables do not hold every clone; where another copy was compared, an unresolved V gene accounts for under half, and the others remain unexplained. Clone size and the V and J calls come from that table; the DNA yielded D and trimming. The sample table holds around 170,000 clones, of which approximately 79% were seen once. 2.5% to 3% of the sample lies in the top ten.

This clone has only a few counts. Its antigen is currently not known. Base qualities were left out, and no much larger clone turns up one base away. The clonotype originates from a woman of 80 years or more with acute or convalescent COVID-19. The chain is assembled from TRBV11-2 and TRBJ2-7, and perhaps TRBD1 as D gene, on 5 matching bases. Material: peripheral blood. The CDR3 is CASLNRTLSPYEQYF. The DNA is TGTGCCAGCTTGAATAGGACACTAAGCCCCTACGAGCAGTACTTC.